Sequencing of this T cell receptor beta chain was carried out in a study of early T cells in non-severe SARS-CoV-2 infection. Study information: Sequencing used unsorted whole-blood bulk RNA, so chains lack pairing. Study-level results: VDJdb-based annotation leaned toward anti-spike CD8 responses and missed private and CD4 specificities.

There are many counts of this clonotype. Its specificity is unknown. The V segment lost 0 bases and the J segment 4 bases; nucleotides outside the gene matches: 6. The CDR3 is made up of 16 amino acids. In germline, CDR1 is DFQATT, CDR2 SNEGSKA (reference sequence). Individual cDNA molecules each received unique molecular identifiers attached to them. TCRdb reanalysed the 5' RACE reads using MiXCR and keeps one entry per CDR3 protein. Altogether 40,000 to 45,000 distinct CDR3 sequences are present, around 9.9% being singletons, with the ten largest covering roughly 9.7%. The chain recombines TRBV20-1 with TRBJ2-2; TRBD2 matches at 9 bases. This TCR was sampled from an adult who was a healthcare worker with PCR-confirmed SARS-CoV-2 infection or an uninfected control (not recorded which). The sample comprised whole blood. The CDR3 nucleotides are TGCAGTGCTAGAGATCAGCGGGGGGTTCTCACCGGGGAGCTGTTTTTT. The encoded protein is CSARDQRGVLTGELFF.